This TCR beta chain was documented in a study of T cells in Graves' hyperthyroidism and ophthalmopathy. Study at large: Peripheral blood was taken when the disease was first diagnosed, before any treatment began.

CDR3 size: 17 residues. V was pared by 6 bases and J by 4 bases, with 23 bases between. The germline V gene encodes CDR1 SGHVS and CDR2 FQNEAQ. This clonotype was counted many times. The investigators amplified TCR beta CDR3 regions from RNA transcripts. The HTBI set primed first-round TCR CDR3 RT-PCR. TCRdb itself ran the multiplex PCR reads through MiXCR, one entry per CDR3 protein. The table has roughly 300,000 distinct CDR3 sequences, more than 11% seen once. Uncontrolled infection, other autoimmune disease, pregnancy or lactation led to exclusion. Each diagnosis was grounded in clinical symptoms, serum thyroxine and TRAb, thyroid ultrasound, and orbital computed tomography.

The TCR was taken from a woman aged 25 to 39 with Graves' hyperthyroidism. The chain couples TRBV7-8 to TRBJ2-3; TRBD1 might be the D (6 bases). The sample was blood. The CDR3 region has the DNA TGTGCCAGCAGTATTCGGGCGAGACAGGCCAGGGCAGATACGCAGTATTTT. This codes for CASSIRARQARADTQYF.